This T cell receptor (beta chain) derives from a study of blood T cell repertoires in COVID-19. Study-level information: Both acute and convalescent COVID-19 samples were obtained from the United States, Italy and Spain.

V lost 7 bases, J lost 2 bases, and 15 bases stayed unmatched. Germline assignment: CDR1 LNHDA and CDR2 SQIVND (reference sequence). The CDR3 sequence is 17 residues long. Original analysis: Reference gene primer amplification in the assay estimated nucleated cell counts. This table comes from immunoSEQ multiplex PCR, and its TCRdb copy is limited to in-frame clones, with some not included. From that table come the V and J calls and clone size; the DNA was used to work out D and trimming. This table holds around 230,000 clones, over 75% found once. This clone was picked up one time. Sequencing was performed on PBMCs or T cells enriched from blood (not recorded which). This TCR was sampled from a man aged 40-55 years who had recovered from COVID-19. The rearrangement links TRBV19 to TRBJ1-2, with TRBD1 identical over 8 bases. This CDR3 is CASTSQGAGGLNYGYTF. The CDR3 bases are TGTGCCAGTACCTCCCAAGGGGCAGGGGGCTTGAACTATGGCTACACCTTC.